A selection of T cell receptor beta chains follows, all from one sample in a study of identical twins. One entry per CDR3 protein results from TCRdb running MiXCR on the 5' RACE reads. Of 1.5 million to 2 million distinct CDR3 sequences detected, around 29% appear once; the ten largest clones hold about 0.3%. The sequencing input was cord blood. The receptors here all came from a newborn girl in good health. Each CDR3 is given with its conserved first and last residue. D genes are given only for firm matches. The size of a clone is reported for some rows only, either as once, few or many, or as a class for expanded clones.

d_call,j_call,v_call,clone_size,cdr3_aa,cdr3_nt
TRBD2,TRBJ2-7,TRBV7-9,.,CASSSRTQKGLEPYEQYF,TGTGCCAGCAGCTCTCGGACACAAAAGGGACTAGAACCCTACGAGCAGTACTTC
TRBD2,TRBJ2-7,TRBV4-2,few,CASSQERRLAHSEQYF,TGTGCCAGCAGCCAAGAAAGGCGACTAGCTCATTCCGAGCAGTACTTC
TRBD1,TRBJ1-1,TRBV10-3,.,CAISDSGQPNTEAFF,TGTGCCATCAGTGACTCGGGACAGCCGAACACTGAAGCTTTCTTT
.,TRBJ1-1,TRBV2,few,CASSAGGRTEAFF,TGTGCCAGCAGTGCGGGGGGACGCACTGAAGCTTTCTTT
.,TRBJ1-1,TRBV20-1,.,CSAYRETEAFF,TGCAGTGCTTACAGGGAGACTGAAGCTTTCTTT
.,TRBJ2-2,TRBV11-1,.,CASSFRDWNTGELFF,TGTGCCAGCAGCTTCCGGGACTGGAACACCGGGGAGCTGTTTTTT
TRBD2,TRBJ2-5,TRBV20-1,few,CSARRSGAGGVETQYF,TGCAGTGCTAGAAGGAGCGGGGCGGGAGGGGTAGAGACCCAGTACTTC
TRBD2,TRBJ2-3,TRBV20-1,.,CSAGRAGAGDTQYF,TGCAGTGCTGGTAGGGCGGGAGCTGGAGATACGCAGTATTTT
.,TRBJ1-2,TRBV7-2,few,CASSSRISNYGYTF,TGTGCCAGCAGCTCCCGGATCTCTAACTATGGCTACACCTTC
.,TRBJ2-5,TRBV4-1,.,CASSQAVWETQYF,TGCGCCAGCAGCCAAGCTGTCTGGGAGACCCAGTACTTC
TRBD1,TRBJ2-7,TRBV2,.,CASTTLGDRRYEQYF,TGTGCCAGCACAACCCTTGGGGACAGACGCTACGAGCAGTACTTC
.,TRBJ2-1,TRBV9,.,CASSVPPVERSSYNEQFF,TGTGCCAGCAGCGTACCCCCTGTAGAGAGGAGCTCCTACAATGAGCAGTTCTTC
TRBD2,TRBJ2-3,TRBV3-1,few,CASSHPGLSTDTQYF,TGTGCCAGCAGCCACCCGGGACTATCCACAGATACGCAGTATTTT
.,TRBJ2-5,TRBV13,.,CASGRANQETQYF,TGTGCCTCTGGTCGGGCCAACCAAGAGACCCAGTACTTC
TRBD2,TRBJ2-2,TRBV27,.,CASSFELAGTGELFF,TGTGCCAGCAGTTTCGAGCTAGCGGGCACCGGGGAGCTGTTTTTT
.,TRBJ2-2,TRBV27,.,CASSPQDRADTNTGELFF,TGTGCCAGCAGTCCTCAAGATAGGGCGGATACGAACACCGGGGAGCTGTTTTTT
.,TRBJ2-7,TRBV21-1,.,CASSRARDRVCHEQYF,TGTGCCAGCAGCAGGGCCCGGGACAGGGTTTGTCACGAGCAGTACTTC
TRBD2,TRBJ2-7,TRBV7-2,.,CASSLVGLANEQYF,TGTGCCAGCAGCTTAGTGGGACTAGCCAATGAGCAGTACTTC
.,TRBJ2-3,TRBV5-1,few,CASSLNGQYTDTQYF,TGCGCCAGCAGCCTCAACGGACAGTACACAGATACGCAGTATTTT
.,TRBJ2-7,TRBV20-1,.,CSGFRGSAYEQYF,TGCAGTGGCTTTAGAGGGAGCGCCTACGAGCAGTACTTC
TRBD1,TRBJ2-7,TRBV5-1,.,CASSHPDRVDNEQYF,TGCGCCAGCAGCCACCCGGACAGGGTAGACAATGAGCAGTACTTC
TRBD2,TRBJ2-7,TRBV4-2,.,CASSHERGGYNEQYF,TGTGCCAGCAGCCATGAGCGGGGGGGTTACAATGAGCAGTACTTC
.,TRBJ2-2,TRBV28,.,CAARGNTGELFF,TGTGCCGCACGCGGAAACACCGGGGAGCTGTTTTTT
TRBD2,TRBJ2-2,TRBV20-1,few,CSARAGGPDTGELFF,TGCAGTGCTAGAGCGGGAGGGCCGGACACCGGGGAGCTGTTTTTT
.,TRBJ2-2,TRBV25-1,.,CASTPDPSGGELFF,TGTGCCAGCACCCCGGATCCCTCTGGCGGGGAGCTGTTTTTT
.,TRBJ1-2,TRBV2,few,CASSGRSAYYGCTF,TGTGCCAGCAGTGGGAGGTCTGCCTACTATGGCTGCACCTTC
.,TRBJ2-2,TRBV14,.,CASSRSGTLTGELFF,TGTGCCAGCAGCCGGTCCGGGACTCTCACCGGGGAGCTGTTTTTT
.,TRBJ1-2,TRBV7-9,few,CASSSGRGMGTSNYGYTF,TGTGCCAGCAGCTCGGGGCGAGGGATGGGTACCTCTAACTATGGCTACACCTTC
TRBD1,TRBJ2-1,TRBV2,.,CANRDRGDEQFF,TGTGCCAACCGGGACAGGGGTGATGAGCAGTTCTTC
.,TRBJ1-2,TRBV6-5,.,CASSSRTPAGEGYTF,TGTGCCAGCAGTTCCCGAACCCCTGCGGGGGAAGGCTACACCTTC
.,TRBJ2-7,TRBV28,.,CASSPRPSAYEQYF,TGTGCCAGCAGTCCTCGACCGAGCGCCTACGAGCAGTACTTC
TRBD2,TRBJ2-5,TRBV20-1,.,CGPLAGGIGKTQYF,TGCGGTCCTCTAGCGGGGGGGATTGGAAAGACCCAGTACTTC
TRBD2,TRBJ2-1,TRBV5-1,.,CASSPGLQSYNEQFF,TGCGCCAGCAGCCCGGGACTACAATCCTACAATGAGCAGTTCTTC
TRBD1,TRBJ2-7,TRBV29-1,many,CSVGTGVYEQYF,TGCAGCGTTGGAACAGGGGTCTACGAGCAGTACTTC
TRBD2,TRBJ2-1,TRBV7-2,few,CASSLSHGRGYNEQFF,TGTGCCAGCAGCTTATCCCACGGGAGGGGTTACAATGAGCAGTTCTTC
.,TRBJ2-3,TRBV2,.,CASRVTGYGDTQYF,TGTGCCAGCAGGGTCACAGGGTATGGGGATACGCAGTATTTT
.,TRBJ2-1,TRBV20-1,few,CSARRGDRANNEQFF,TGCAGTGCTAGGCGGGGGGACAGGGCAAACAATGAGCAGTTCTTC
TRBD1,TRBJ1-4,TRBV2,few,CASTDRATNEKLFF,TGTGCCAGCACCGACAGGGCGACTAATGAAAAACTGTTTTTT
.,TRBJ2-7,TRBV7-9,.,CASSFDLAPSYEQYF,TGTGCCAGCAGCTTCGATCTGGCGCCTTCCTACGAGCAGTACTTC
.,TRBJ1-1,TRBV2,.,CASSGLGGYTEAFF,TGTGCCAGCAGTGGCCTTGGCGGGTACACTGAAGCTTTCTTT
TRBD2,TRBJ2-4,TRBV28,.,CASNREGAKNIQYF,TGTGCCAGCAACCGGGAGGGAGCCAAAAACATTCAGTACTTC
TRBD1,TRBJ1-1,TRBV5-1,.,CASSLGQGLVNTEAFF,TGCGCCAGCAGCCTGGGACAGGGGTTGGTGAACACTGAAGCTTTCTTT
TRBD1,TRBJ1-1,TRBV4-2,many,CASSQGDRDTEAFF,TGTGCCAGCAGCCAGGGCGACAGGGACACTGAAGCTTTCTTT
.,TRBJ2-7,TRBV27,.,CASSFLPEGPYEQYF,TGTGCCAGCAGTTTTCTCCCGGAGGGCCCCTACGAGCAGTACTTC
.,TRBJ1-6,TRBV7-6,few,CASRSSATGSSYNSPLHF,TGTGCCAGCAGATCCTCCGCTACAGGGAGCTCCTATAATTCACCCCTCCACTTT
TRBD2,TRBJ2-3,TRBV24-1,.,CATSDPSGITQYF,TGTGCCACCAGTGATCCTAGCGGGATTACGCAGTATTTT
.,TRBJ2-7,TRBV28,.,CASSGRIYRSYEQYF,TGTGCCAGCAGTGGACGGATTTACCGCTCCTACGAGCAGTACTTC
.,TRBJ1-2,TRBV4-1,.,CASSQEAVTNYGYTF,TGCGCCAGCAGCCAAGAGGCAGTCACTAACTATGGCTACACCTTC
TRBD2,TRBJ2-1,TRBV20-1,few,CSARGTSGEIYNEQFF,TGCAGTGCTAGAGGGACTAGCGGGGAGATCTACAATGAGCAGTTCTTC
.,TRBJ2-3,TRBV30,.,CAWTVLGEGDTQYF,TGTGCCTGGACGGTCCTTGGCGAGGGAGATACGCAGTATTTT